The source of this TCR beta chain is a study of blood T cell repertoires in COVID-19. Study summary: The origin of the acute and convalescent COVID-19 samples was the United States, Italy and Spain.

The CDR3 has 13 amino acids. Trimming left V 2 bases short and J 6 bases short, with 10 bases between. In germline, CDR1 is MNHEY, CDR2 SVGAGI. Original processing methods: Amplification of reference gene primers provided the estimated nucleated cell counts. Libraries were prepared by immunoSEQ multiplex PCR; TCRdb keeps only in-frame clonotypes and omits some of them. Clonal size and the V and J genes are those of that table, whereas D and trimming came from the DNA. The sample contains some 150,000 clones, roughly 79% of which appear only once. The material sequenced was peripheral blood. The sequence was obtained from a man aged 45-65 years with active or convalescent COVID-19. V gene TRBV6-5 combines with J gene TRBJ1-2; the D gene is possibly TRBD1 (5 bases). The CDR3 region is CASSYSSRDGYTF. The CDR3 DNA sequence: TGTGCCAGCAGTTACAGCAGCAGGGATGGCTACACCTTC.